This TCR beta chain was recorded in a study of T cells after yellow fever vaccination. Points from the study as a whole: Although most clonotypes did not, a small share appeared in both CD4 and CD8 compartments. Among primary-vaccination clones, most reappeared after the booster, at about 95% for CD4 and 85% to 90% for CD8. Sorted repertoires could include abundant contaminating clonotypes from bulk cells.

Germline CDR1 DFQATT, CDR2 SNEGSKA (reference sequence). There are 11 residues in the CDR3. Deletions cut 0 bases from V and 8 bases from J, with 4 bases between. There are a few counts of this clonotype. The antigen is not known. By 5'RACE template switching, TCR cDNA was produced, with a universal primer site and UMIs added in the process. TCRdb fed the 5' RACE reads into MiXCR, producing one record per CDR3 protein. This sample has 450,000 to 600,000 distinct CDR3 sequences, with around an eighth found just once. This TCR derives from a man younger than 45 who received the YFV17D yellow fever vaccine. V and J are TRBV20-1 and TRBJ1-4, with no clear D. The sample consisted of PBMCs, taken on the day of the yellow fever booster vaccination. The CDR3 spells CSARDPEKLFF. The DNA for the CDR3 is TGCAGTGCTAGAGATCCGGAAAAACTGTTTTTT.